The 2 T cell receptor beta chains reported below all come from one sample, sequenced in a study of T cell responses to AZD1222 COVID-19 vaccine. This table comes from immunoSEQ multiplex PCR, and its TCRdb copy is limited to in-frame clones, with some not included. The sample includes approximately 130,000 clones, around 90% of them seen just once. The sequenced sample was peripheral blood, obtained 28 days after the second AZD1222 dose. These receptors all stem from an adult who received the AZD1222 COVID-19 vaccine.

Only one count was recorded for this clone. The chain is built from TRBV5-1 and TRBJ2-7; 8 bases align to TRBD2. The V and J ends lost 1 base and 5 bases, in that order; junction bases with no gene match: 5. Germline V gene lookup returns CDR1 SGHRS and CDR2 YFSETQ. CDR3 length: 14 amino acids. The CDR3 nucleotides read TGCGCCAGCAGCTTGCTTGCGGGAGGCCACGAGCAGTACTTC. Encoded protein: CASSLLAGGHEQYF. The entire variable domain, with the rest obtained from reference TRBV5-1 and TRBJ2-7, is as follows: KAGVTQTPRYLIKTRGQQVTLSCSPISGHRSVSWYQQTPGQGLQFLFEYFSETQRNKGNFPGRFSGRQFSNSRSEMNVSTLELGDSALYLCASSLLAGGHEQYFGPGTRLTVT.

This clone was observed a few times. This rearrangement joins TRBV19 to TRBJ1-2, with no clear D. This CDR3 region has 14 residues. Germline V lookup: CDR1 LNHDA, CDR2 SQIVND (reference sequence). Trimming took off 7 bases at V and 7 bases at J, with 19 bases between the two ends. The CDR3 DNA follows: TGTGCCAGTACCCAAGGGTTCCCCTCGAGTGGCTACACCTTC. Translation gives CASTQGFPSSGYTF.